This T cell receptor beta chain was identified during a study of T cells in Graves' hyperthyroidism and ophthalmopathy. Study-wide findings and caveats: Most thyroid clonotypes expanded above 0.001 appeared in blood too.

Clinical symptoms, serum thyroxine and TRAb, thyroid ultrasound and orbital computed tomography together formed the diagnostic basis. This clonotype came up a few times. Its antigen is still unknown. TCR beta CDR3 sequences were amplified from RNA transcripts. An initial round of RT-PCR targeting the TCR CDR3 relied on the HTBI primer set. TCRdb fed the multiplex PCR reads into MiXCR, producing one record per CDR3 protein. This sample has 200,000 or so distinct CDR3 sequences, with about 15% found just once. V lost 3 bases, J lost 5 bases, and 7 bases lay in between. The CDR3 runs 12 residues. Germline CDR1 reads LNHDA; CDR2 reads SQIVND (reference sequence).

The sample comprised blood. The sequence was collected from a woman aged 50 to 60 with Graves' hyperthyroidism. The chain carries TRBV19 and TRBJ1-2; D not certain. This CDR3 reads CASSILGYGYTF. Written as DNA, the CDR3 is TGTGCCAGTAGTATTTTAGGATATGGCTACACCTTC. Together with reference TRBV19 and TRBJ1-2, the CDR3 gives the full variable domain: DGGITQSPKYLFRKEGQNVTLSCEQNLNHDAMYWYRQDPGQGLRLIYYSQIVNDFQKGDIAEGYSVSREKKESFPLTVTSAQKNPTAFYLCASSILGYGYTFGSGTRLTVV.